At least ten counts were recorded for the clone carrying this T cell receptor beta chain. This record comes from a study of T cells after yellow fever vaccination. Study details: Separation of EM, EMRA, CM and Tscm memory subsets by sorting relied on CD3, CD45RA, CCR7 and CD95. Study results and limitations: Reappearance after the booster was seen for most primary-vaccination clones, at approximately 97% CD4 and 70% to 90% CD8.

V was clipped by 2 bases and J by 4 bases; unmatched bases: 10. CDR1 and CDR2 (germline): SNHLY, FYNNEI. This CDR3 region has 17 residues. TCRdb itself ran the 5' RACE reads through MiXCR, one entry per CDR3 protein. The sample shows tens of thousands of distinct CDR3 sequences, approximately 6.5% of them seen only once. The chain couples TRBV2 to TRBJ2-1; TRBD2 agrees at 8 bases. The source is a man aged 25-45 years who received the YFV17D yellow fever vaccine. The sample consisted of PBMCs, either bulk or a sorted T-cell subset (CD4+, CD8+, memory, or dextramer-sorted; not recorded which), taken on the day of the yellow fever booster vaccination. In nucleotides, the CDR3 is TGTGCCAGCAGTGAAACCGGGGGGGCGGGACTTTACAATGAGCAGTTCTTC. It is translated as CASSETGGAGLYNEQFF.